Shown below are 32 T cell receptor beta chains from a single sample sequenced in a study of patients and donors after allogeneic stem cell transplantation. TCRdb re-called the RT-PCR reads with MiXCR, one entry per CDR3 protein. This table holds approximately 220,000 distinct CDR3 sequences, around 41% found once. The specimen sequenced was blood, either unsorted or a sorted T cell fraction (not recorded which). Every receptor here comes from a human donor who was either an allogeneic HSCT recipient or a stem cell or donor lymphocyte infusion donor (not recorded which). It is not recorded whose cells these are; they may come from a transplant donor.

This clonotype was seen only a few times. The chain links TRBV9 to TRBJ1-2; tentatively, D is TRBD1 (5 bases). With 0 bases removed from V and 9 bases from J, the gap between germline ends came to 15 bases. This CDR3 is 14 amino acids long. Germline V gene lookup returns CDR1 SGDLS and CDR2 YYNGEE. The CDR3 loop reads CASSVAGASKSYTF. In DNA form, the CDR3 reads TGTGCCAGCAGCGTAGCCGGGGCCTCAAAGAGCTACACCTTC.

This chain uses TRBV10-3 with TRBJ1-1; no firm D call. Germline assignment: CDR1 ENHRY and CDR2 SYGVKD. This CDR3 has 14 amino acids. V was shortened by 3 bases and J by 4 bases, with 12 bases between the two germline ends. This CDR3 is CAISERTGGTEAFF. DNA of the CDR3: TGTGCCATCAGTGAAAGGACGGGAGGCACTGAAGCTTTCTTT.

CDR3 sequence (DNA): TGTGCCAGTTGGGACAGGGAGTCGTATACGCAGTATTTT. Amino acids: CASWDRESYTQYF. The chain recombines TRBV19 with TRBJ2-3; TRBD1 matches at 9 bases. V shed 8 bases and J 7 bases; nucleotides not matched to a gene: 7. This CDR3 is built from 13 residues. Germline V CDR1 and CDR2: LNHDA, SQIVND (reference sequence).

This chain uses TRBV2 with TRBJ1-1; D call uncertain. Germline CDR1 SNHLY, CDR2 FYNNEI. The V gene lost 1 base and the J gene lost 0 bases, with 3 bases spanning the gap. CDR3 length equals 13 residues. The CDR3 nucleotides are TGTGCCAGCAGTGAAGAACTGAACACTGAAGCTTTCTTT. Protein sequence: CASSEELNTEAFF.

The chain combines TRBV6-2 or TRBV6-3 with TRBJ2-3; unclear D gene. V was clipped by 5 bases and J by 7 bases, with 7 bases between them. From germline, CDR1 is MNHEY and CDR2 SVGEGT. The CDR3 has 11 residues. CDR3 protein: CASSRDYTQYF. For the CDR3, the DNA is TGTGCCAGCAGTAGGGATTATACGCAGTATTTT.

This chain's CDR3 is CAISESPDPNYGYTF. The CDR3 DNA follows: TGTGCCATCAGTGAGTCCCCAGACCCTAACTATGGCTACACCTTC. The rearrangement links TRBV10-3 to TRBJ1-2; no firm D call. Trimming cost V 0 bases and J 0 bases, with 8 bases left between them. Germline-derived CDR1 and CDR2 are ENHRY and SYGVKD. This CDR3 region has 15 residues.

V usage is TRBV3-1 and J usage is TRBJ1-5, with D hard to call. The V and J ends lost 1 base and 7 bases respectively, with 11 bases between them. This CDR3 has 14 residues. Looked up from germline, CDR1 is LGHDT and CDR2 is YNNKEL (reference sequence). This CDR3 is CASSQGDRVQPQHF. The CDR3 DNA follows: TGTGCCAGCAGCCAAGGGGATAGGGTCCAGCCCCAGCATTTT.

This clonotype was observed a single time. This chain links TRBV5-5 with TRBJ2-5, with D hard to call. Germline V gene data show CDR1 as SGHKS and CDR2 as YYEKEE (reference sequence). Trimming took off 3 bases at V and 5 bases at J, with 14 bases between the two ends. The CDR3 length is 14 residues. The CDR3 loop reads CASSYGPGRETQYF. The DNA of the CDR3 is TGTGCCAGCAGCTATGGACCCGGCCGGGAGACCCAGTACTTC.

As DNA, the CDR3 is TGTGCCAGCTCACCACAGGACAGCACCGGGGAGCTGTTTTTT. It specifies CASSPQDSTGELFF. The chain links TRBV18 to TRBJ2-2; tentatively, D is TRBD1 (6 bases). This CDR3 has 14 amino acids. V shed 1 base and J shed 4 bases, with 7 bases lying between them. CDR1 is KGHSH and CDR2 is LQKENI in the germline V gene.

The CDR3 region has the DNA TGTGCCAGCACCCCCGGGGGGAGCTATGGCTACACCTTC. It codes for CASTPGGSYGYTF. This sequence joins TRBV9 and TRBJ1-2, with D perhaps matching TRBD1 (5 bases). V was trimmed by 6 bases and J by 4 bases, leaving 13 bases between them. The CDR3 is made up of 13 amino acids. Germline CDR1 SGDLS, CDR2 YYNGEE.

In this sample, this clonotype turned up a few times. The chain combines TRBV5-1 with TRBJ1-6; D possibly corresponds to TRBD1 (6 bases). The germline CDR1 and CDR2 sequences are SGHRS and YFSETQ. The CDR3 totals 14 residues. V lost 3 bases and J lost 9, with 13 bases in between. CDR3 DNA: TGCGCCAGCAGCTCCGACCAACAGGGTTCACCCCTCCACTTT. It translates to CASSSDQQGSPLHF.

The chain employs TRBV5-1 and TRBJ1-1; D gene uncertain. V gave up 4 bases and J gave up 1 base, with 11 bases separating them. Germline V lookup: CDR1 SGHRS, CDR2 YFSETQ. The CDR3 totals 14 residues. The CDR3 here is CASSDRVANTEAFF. CDR3 DNA: TGCGCCAGCAGCGACCGAGTGGCGAACACTGAAGCTTTCTTT.

The chain is built from TRBV20-1 and TRBJ2-3; TRBD2 aligns across 12 bases. The CDR3 runs 15 residues. Germline CDR1 reads DFQATT; CDR2 reads SNEGSKA (reference sequence). The ends lost 3 bases at V and 3 bases at J; junction bases unmatched: 4. The CDR3 DNA reads TGCAGTGCTAGCCTAGCGGGGGGGCGGACAGATACGCAGTATTTT. Translation: CSASLAGGRTDTQYF.

There are a few counts of this clonotype. The rearrangement uses TRBV7-9 and TRBJ1-1; D might be TRBD1 (5 bases). V was cut by 5 bases and J by 1 base, with 11 bases left in between. The CDR3 contains 14 residues. The germline CDR1 and CDR2 sequences are SEHNR and FQNEAQ (reference sequence). In DNA form, the CDR3 reads TGTGCCAGCAGCCCCGGACACCCGAACACTGAAGCTTTCTTT. Translation: CASSPGHPNTEAFF. Based on the CDR3 plus reference TRBV7-9 and TRBJ1-1, the full variable domain is DTGVSQNPRHKITKRGQNVTFRCDPISEHNRLYWYRQTLGQGPEFLTYFQNEAQLEKSRLLSDRFSAERPKGSFSTLEIQRTEQGDSAMYLCASSPGHPNTEAFFGQGTRLTVV.

This CDR3 is CASSLGAGDGYTF. The CDR3 DNA follows: TGTGCCAGCAGCTTAGGGGCAGGGGACGGCTACACCTTC. J is TRBJ1-2 and V is TRBV7-9; perhaps TRBD1 as D (6 bases). Trimming stripped 1 base from V and 8 bases from J, with 11 bases between. The CDR3 is 13 amino acids. From germline, CDR1 is SEHNR and CDR2 FQNEAQ (reference sequence).

The chain employs TRBV14 and TRBJ2-7; a possible D gene is TRBD2 (6 bases). The CDR3 sequence is 15 residues long. Germline V CDR1 and CDR2: SGHDN, FVKESK. V was shortened by 2 bases and J by 7 bases, with 18 bases between the two germline ends. The CDR3 here is CASSQYGGRRYEQYF. For the CDR3, the DNA is TGTGCCAGCAGCCAATACGGAGGGCGGCGCTATGAGCAGTACTTC. The full variable domain, completed using reference TRBV14 and TRBJ2-7, is EAGVTQFPSHSVIEKGQTVTLRCDPISGHDNLYWYRRVMGKEIKFLLHFVKESKQDESGMPNNRFLAERTGGTYSTLKVQPAELEDSGVYFCASSQYGGRRYEQYFGPGTRLTVT.

This clonotype was seen a few times. This chain uses TRBV21-1 with TRBJ1-4; the D call of TRBD1 is as the table states it, not checked on the DNA. TRBV21-1 is a pseudogene locus. This CDR3 is 11 amino acids long. The CDR3 bases are TGTGCCAGCAGCAAAAGGGACCCCATCAACTTT. Translated, it gives CASSKRDPINF.

Only a few counts were recorded for this clonotype. The chain couples TRBV5-1 to TRBJ2-3; 9 bases align to TRBD1. Germline values: CDR1 SGHRS, CDR2 YFSETQ. The length of the CDR3 is 14 residues. After removal of 5 bases from V and 5 bases from J, the junction contained 6 bases not matched to a gene. As DNA, the CDR3 is TGCGCCAGCAGAAAACAGGGGGCAGGAGATACGCAGTATTTT. Its translation is CASRKQGAGDTQYF.

The chain joins TRBV4-1 to TRBJ1-1; 9 positions match TRBD1. Germline values: CDR1 MGHRA, CDR2 YSYEKL. The CDR3 covers 14 residues. V gave up 5 bases and J gave up 3 bases; unmatched junction bases: 4. The CDR3 loop reads CASSTRTGDTEAFF. DNA for the CDR3: TGCGCCAGCAGCACCCGGACAGGGGACACTGAAGCTTTCTTT.

This clonotype was seen repeatedly, ten times or more. V usage is TRBV12-3 or TRBV12-4 and J usage is TRBJ1-6; possible D gene TRBD1, 5 bases. Between the trimmed V and J ends, which lost 6 bases and 5 bases, there was a span of 14 bases. CDR3 length: 15 residues. The CDR3 DNA reads TGTGCCAGCAGCCCAACGACAGTTGATAATTCACCCCTCCACTTT. Translating it yields CASSPTTVDNSPLHF.

This chain links TRBV12-3 or TRBV12-4 with TRBJ1-1; no clear D. Trimming removed 2 bases at V and 2 bases at J, with 12 bases between. This CDR3 comprises 15 residues. This CDR3 reads CASSLLATDNTEAFF. The CDR3 DNA reads as TGTGCCAGCAGTTTATTGGCAACCGACAACACTGAAGCTTTCTTT.

This clonotype has a handful of counts. The missing conserved phenylalanine or tryptophan at the end of this CDR3 makes a read error likely. CDR3 DNA sequence: TGTGCCAGCAGTTACCCGGACAGGGGAGCTTTCATT. Protein product: CASSYPDRGAFI. This chain uses TRBV6-2 or TRBV6-3 with TRBJ1-1, with 9 bases aligning to TRBD1. J gave up 10 bases and V 2 bases, and 2 bases lay outside the gene matches. The CDR3 sequence is 12 residues long. Germline CDR1 and CDR2: MNHEY and SVGEGT.

DNA for the CDR3: TGTGCCAGCAGTGACCGGGCCACAGGGGACGGCTACACCTTC. Translated: CASSDRATGDGYTF. The chain is built from TRBV2 and TRBJ1-2; 7 nucleotides agree with TRBD1. Germline V gives CDR1 SNHLY, CDR2 FYNNEI. The CDR3 runs to 14 residues. J gave up 8 bases and V 3 bases, and 9 bases lay outside the gene matches.

V is TRBV29-1 and J is TRBJ1-1; 9 nucleotides match TRBD1. The germline V gene encodes CDR1 SQVTM and CDR2 ANQGSEA. This CDR3 is built from 12 residues. With V trimmed by 7 bases and J by 6 bases, 6 bases remained unmatched. CDR3 DNA: TGCAGCGCTGGGACAGGGTACTCTGAAGCTTTCTTT. Translated: CSAGTGYSEAFF. Full variable domain (remainder filled in from reference TRBV29-1 and TRBJ1-1): SAVISQKPSRDICQRGTSLTIQCQVDSQVTMMFWYRQQPGQSLTLIATANQGSEATYESGFVIDKFPISRPNLTFSTLTVSNMSPEDSSIYLCSAGTGYSEAFFGQGTRLTVV.

The V call is TRBV7-9, the J call TRBJ1-1; D not certain. The CDR3 contains 12 residues. With 2 bases removed from V and 4 bases from J, the gap between germline ends came to 5 bases. Looked up from germline, CDR1 is SEHNR and CDR2 is FQNEAQ (reference sequence). DNA of the CDR3: TGTGCCAGCAGCTTAAACCCCACTGAAGCTTTCTTT. Translation gives CASSLNPTEAFF.

This CDR3 is CASSLATGESNQPQHF. The CDR3 nucleotides read TGTGCCAGCAGCTTAGCAACAGGTGAAAGCAATCAGCCCCAGCATTTT. This sequence joins TRBV7-8 and TRBJ1-5, with D possibly being TRBD1 (5 bases). The germline V gene encodes CDR1 SGHVS and CDR2 FQNEAQ. V was shortened by 0 bases and J by 1 base, with 10 bases between the two germline ends. The CDR3 covers 16 residues. Filled out from reference TRBV7-8 and TRBJ1-5, the complete variable domain reads GAGVSQSPRYKVAKRGQDVALRCDPISGHVSLFWYQQALGQGPEFLTYFQNEAQLDKSGLPSDRFFAERPEGSVSTLKIQRTQQEDSAVYLCASSLATGESNQPQHFGDGTRLSIL.

This clonotype occurred a few times. The chain employs TRBV20-1 and TRBJ1-5; a possible D gene is TRBD1 (6 bases). The length of the CDR3 is 14 residues. Germline lookup yields CDR1 DFQATT and CDR2 SNEGSKA (reference sequence). V dropped 0 bases and J dropped 7 bases, with 13 bases sitting between them. CDR3 in amino acids: CSARDLQGQQPQHF. The CDR3 DNA sequence: TGCAGTGCTAGAGATTTGCAGGGACAACAGCCCCAGCATTTT.

This chain connects TRBV6-5 to TRBJ2-5, with D maybe TRBD1 (5 bases). With 5 bases removed from V and 7 bases from J, the gap between germline ends came to 11 bases. Germline values: CDR1 MNHEY, CDR2 SVGAGI. This CDR3 has 12 amino acids. CDR3 protein: CASSPPQGTQYF. Here the CDR3 DNA reads TGTGCCAGCAGTCCACCGCAGGGGACCCAGTACTTC.

The chain links TRBV29-1 to TRBJ2-3; D is unclear. The V and J ends lost 6 bases and 3 bases respectively, with 22 bases between them. The CDR3 has 16 residues. The germline CDR1 and CDR2 sequences are SQVTM and ANQGSEA. The CDR3 reads CSVGKGRTLLTDTQYF. The CDR3 nucleotides read TGCAGCGTGGGTAAGGGTCGCACGCTACTTACAGATACGCAGTATTTT.

The J gene is TRBJ2-5, the V gene TRBV6-1; D not resolved. The CDR3 length is 13 residues. The V and J ends lost 0 bases and 7 bases respectively, with 9 bases between them. The germline CDR1 and CDR2 sequences are MNHNS and SASEGT. In nucleotides, the CDR3 is TGTGCCAGCAGTGAAGCGAGTCTAGGGACCCAGTACTTC. The encoded protein is CASSEASLGTQYF.

V gene TRBV24-1 combines with J gene TRBJ2-1, with D hard to call. Trimming took off 8 bases at V and 6 bases at J, with 13 bases between the two ends. From germline, CDR1 is KGHDR and CDR2 SFDVKD. This CDR3 spans 13 amino acids. The CDR3: CATTPGSGNEQFF. The CDR3 DNA reads TGTGCCACCACCCCGGGCTCAGGCAATGAGCAGTTCTTC.

The rearrangement joins TRBV25-1 to TRBJ2-2; tentatively, D is TRBD2 (5 bases). This CDR3 has 13 amino acids. V dropped 1 base and J dropped 6 bases, with 6 bases sitting between them. Germline lookup yields CDR1 MGHDK and CDR2 SYGVNS. The CDR3 reads CASSEWGAGELFF. CDR3 nucleotides: TGTGCCAGCAGTGAATGGGGAGCCGGGGAGCTGTTTTTT.